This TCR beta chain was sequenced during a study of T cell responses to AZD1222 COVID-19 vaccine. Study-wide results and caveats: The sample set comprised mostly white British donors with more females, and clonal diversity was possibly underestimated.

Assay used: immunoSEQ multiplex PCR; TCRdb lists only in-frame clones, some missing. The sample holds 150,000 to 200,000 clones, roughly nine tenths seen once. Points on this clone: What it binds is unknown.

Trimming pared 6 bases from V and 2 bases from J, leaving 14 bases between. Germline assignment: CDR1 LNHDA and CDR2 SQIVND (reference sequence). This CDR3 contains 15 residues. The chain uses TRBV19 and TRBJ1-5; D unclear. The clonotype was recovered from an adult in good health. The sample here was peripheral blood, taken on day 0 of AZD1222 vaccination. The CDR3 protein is CASSRRQGRNQPQHF. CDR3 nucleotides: TGTGCCAGTAGCAGACGACAAGGGCGCAATCAGCCCCAGCATTTT.